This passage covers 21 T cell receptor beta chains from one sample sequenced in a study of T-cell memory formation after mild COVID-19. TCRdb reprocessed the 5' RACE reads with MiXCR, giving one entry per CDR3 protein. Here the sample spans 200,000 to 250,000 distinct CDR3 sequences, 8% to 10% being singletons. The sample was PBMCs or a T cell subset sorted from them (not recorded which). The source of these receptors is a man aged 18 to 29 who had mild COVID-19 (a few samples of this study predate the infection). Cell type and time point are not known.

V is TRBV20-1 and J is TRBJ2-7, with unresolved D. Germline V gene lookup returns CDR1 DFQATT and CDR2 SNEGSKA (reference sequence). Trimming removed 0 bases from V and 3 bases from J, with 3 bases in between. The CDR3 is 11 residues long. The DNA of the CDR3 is TGCAGTGCTAGAGATTTCTACGAGCAGTACTTC. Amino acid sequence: CSARDFYEQYF.

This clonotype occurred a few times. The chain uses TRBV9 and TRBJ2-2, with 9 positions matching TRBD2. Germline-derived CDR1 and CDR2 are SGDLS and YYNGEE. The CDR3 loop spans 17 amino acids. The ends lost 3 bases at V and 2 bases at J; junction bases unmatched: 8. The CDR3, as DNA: TGTGCCAGCAGCGACGTAGCGGGGGCCTTCAACACCGGGGAGCTGTTTTTT. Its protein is CASSDVAGAFNTGELFF. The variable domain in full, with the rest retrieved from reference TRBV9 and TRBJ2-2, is DSGVTQTPKHLITATGQRVTLRCSPRSGDLSVYWYQQSLDQGLQFLIQYYNGEERAKGNILERFSAQQFPDLHSELNLSSLELGDSALYFCASSDVAGAFNTGELFFGEGSRLTVL.

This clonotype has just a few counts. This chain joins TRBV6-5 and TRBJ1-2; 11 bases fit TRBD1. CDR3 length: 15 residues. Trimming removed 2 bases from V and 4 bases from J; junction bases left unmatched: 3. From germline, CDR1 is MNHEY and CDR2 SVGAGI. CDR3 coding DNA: TGTGCCAGCAGTTACCGTGGACAGGGGGCCTATGGCTACACCTTC. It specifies CASSYRGQGAYGYTF.

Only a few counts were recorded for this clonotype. CDR3 nucleotide sequence: TGTGCCAGCAGCCCCCTAGCGGGGGCTTCCAATACGCAGTATTTT. It translates to CASSPLAGASNTQYF. The rearrangement uses TRBV7-9 and TRBJ2-3, with 10 nucleotides matching TRBD2. With 5 bases clipped from V and 7 bases from J, the junction kept 9 bases outside the gene matches. This CDR3 has 15 residues. Germline V gives CDR1 SEHNR, CDR2 FQNEAQ (reference sequence).

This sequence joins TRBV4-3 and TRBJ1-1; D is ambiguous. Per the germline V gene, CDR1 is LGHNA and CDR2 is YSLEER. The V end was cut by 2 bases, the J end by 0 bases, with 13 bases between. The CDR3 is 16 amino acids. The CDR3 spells CASSQHPATVNTEAFF. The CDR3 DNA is TGCGCCAGCAGCCAACACCCGGCCACAGTGAACACTGAAGCTTTCTTT.

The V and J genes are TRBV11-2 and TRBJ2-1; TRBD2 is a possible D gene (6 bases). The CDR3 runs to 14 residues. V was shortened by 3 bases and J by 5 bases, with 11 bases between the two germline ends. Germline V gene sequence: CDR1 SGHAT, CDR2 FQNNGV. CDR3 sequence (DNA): TGTGCCAGCAGCTTCTATTCGGGGGACAATGAGCAGTTCTTC. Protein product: CASSFYSGDNEQFF.

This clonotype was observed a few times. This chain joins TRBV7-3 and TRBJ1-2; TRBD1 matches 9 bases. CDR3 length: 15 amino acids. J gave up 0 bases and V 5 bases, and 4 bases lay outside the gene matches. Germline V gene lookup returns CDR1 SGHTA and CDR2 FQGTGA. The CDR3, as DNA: TGTGCCAGCAGCCTGGGACAGGGCTCTAACTATGGCTACACCTTC. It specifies CASSLGQGSNYGYTF.

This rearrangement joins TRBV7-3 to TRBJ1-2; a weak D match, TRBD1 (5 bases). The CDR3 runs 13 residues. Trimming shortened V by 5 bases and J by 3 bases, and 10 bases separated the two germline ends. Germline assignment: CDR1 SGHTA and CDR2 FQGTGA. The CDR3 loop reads CASSEQEYYGYTF. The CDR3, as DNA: TGTGCCAGCAGCGAACAGGAATACTATGGCTACACCTTC.

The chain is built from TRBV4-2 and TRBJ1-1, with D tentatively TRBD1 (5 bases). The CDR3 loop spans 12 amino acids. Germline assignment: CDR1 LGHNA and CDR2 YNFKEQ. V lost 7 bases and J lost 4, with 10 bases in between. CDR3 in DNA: TGTGCCAGCAAGGGGCAGGGCACTGAAGCTTTCTTT. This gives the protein CASKGQGTEAFF.

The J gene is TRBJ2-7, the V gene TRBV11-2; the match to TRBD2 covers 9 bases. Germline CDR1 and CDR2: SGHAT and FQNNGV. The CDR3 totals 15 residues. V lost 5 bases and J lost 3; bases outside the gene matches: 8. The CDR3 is CASSPGTSRGYEQYV. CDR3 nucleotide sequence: TGTGCCAGCAGCCCGGGGACTAGCCGAGGCTACGAGCAGTACGTC.

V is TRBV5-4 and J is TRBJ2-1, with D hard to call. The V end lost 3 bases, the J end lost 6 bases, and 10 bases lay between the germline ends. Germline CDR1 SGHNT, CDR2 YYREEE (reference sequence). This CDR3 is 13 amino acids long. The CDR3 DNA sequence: TGTGCCAGCAGCTCTAGGGATGGCAATGAGCAGTTCTTC. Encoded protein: CASSSRDGNEQFF.

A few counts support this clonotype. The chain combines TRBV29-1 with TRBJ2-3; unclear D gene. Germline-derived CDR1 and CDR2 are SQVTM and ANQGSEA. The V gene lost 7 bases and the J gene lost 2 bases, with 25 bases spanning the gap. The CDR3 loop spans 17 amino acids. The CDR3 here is CSALGPAAWDPTDTQYF. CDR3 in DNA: TGCAGCGCCCTCGGCCCCGCAGCGTGGGATCCCACAGATACGCAGTATTTT.

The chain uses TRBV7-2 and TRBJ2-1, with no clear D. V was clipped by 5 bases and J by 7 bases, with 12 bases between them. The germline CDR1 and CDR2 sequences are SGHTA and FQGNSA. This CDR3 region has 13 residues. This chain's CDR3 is CASSPMGRNEQFF. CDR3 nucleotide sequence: TGTGCCAGCAGCCCCATGGGCCGAAATGAGCAGTTCTTC.

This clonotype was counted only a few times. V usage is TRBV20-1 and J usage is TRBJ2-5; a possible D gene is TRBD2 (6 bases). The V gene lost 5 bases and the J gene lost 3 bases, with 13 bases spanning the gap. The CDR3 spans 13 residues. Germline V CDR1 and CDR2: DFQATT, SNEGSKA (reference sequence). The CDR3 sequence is CSAGDGGKETQYF. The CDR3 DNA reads TGCAGTGCTGGGGATGGGGGGAAAGAGACCCAGTACTTC.

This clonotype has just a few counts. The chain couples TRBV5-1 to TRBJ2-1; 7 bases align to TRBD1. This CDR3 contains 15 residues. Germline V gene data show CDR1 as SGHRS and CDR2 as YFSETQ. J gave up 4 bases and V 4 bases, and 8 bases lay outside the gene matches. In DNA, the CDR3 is TGCGCCAGCAGCAGTGAGGGGGCGGAATACAATGAGCAGTTCTTC. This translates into CASSSEGAEYNEQFF.

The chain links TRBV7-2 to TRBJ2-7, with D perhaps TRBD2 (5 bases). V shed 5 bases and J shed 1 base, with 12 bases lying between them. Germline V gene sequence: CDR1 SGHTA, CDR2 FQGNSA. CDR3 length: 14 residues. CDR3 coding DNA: TGTGCCAGCAGCCCCCGACGGGAATCCTACGAGCAGTACTTC. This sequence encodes CASSPRRESYEQYF.

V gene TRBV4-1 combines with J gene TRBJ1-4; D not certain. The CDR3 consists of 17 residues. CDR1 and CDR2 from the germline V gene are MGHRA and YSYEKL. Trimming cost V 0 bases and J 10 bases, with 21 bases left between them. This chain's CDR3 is CASSQDSLRAISGKLFF. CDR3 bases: TGCGCCAGCAGCCAAGATAGTCTTCGGGCGATTTCCGGAAAACTGTTTTTT.

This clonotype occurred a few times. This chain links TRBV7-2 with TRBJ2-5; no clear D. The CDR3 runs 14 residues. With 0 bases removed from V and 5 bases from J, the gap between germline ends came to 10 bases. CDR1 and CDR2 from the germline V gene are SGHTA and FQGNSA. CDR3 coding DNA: TGTGCCAGCAGCTTAGCGTTGGGTAGCGAGACCCAGTACTTC. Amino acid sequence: CASSLALGSETQYF.

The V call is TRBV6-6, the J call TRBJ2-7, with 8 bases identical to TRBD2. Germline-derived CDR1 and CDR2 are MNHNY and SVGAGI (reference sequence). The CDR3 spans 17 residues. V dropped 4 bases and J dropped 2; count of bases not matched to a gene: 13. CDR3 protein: CASSSARGDHHPYEQYF. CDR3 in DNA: TGTGCCAGCAGTTCTGCGCGGGGGGACCACCACCCCTACGAGCAGTACTTC.

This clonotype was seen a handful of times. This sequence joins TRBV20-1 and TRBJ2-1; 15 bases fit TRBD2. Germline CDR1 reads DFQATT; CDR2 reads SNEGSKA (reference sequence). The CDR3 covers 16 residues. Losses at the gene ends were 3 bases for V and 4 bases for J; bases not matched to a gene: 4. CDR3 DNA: TGCAGTGCTAGTAGCGGGACTAGCGGGAGGTACAATGAGCAGTTCTTC. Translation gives CSASSGTSGRYNEQFF.

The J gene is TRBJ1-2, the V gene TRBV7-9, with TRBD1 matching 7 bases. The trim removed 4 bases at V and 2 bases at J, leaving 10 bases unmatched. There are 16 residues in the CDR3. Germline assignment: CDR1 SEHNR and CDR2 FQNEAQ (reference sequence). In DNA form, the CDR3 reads TGTGCCAGCAGCTCTACAGCACAGGGGCCGAACTATGGCTACACCTTC. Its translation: CASSSTAQGPNYGYTF.